This entry lists 17 T cell receptor beta chains sequenced from one sample in a study of blood T cells in healthy people across ages. Sample-barcoded 5' priming and a J-beta primer mix drove a second PCR of about 7 to 11 cycles. TCRdb fed the 5' RACE reads into MiXCR, producing one record per CDR3 protein. This table has 600,000 to 800,000 distinct CDR3 sequences, under 25% appearing once. The sequencing input was blood. Receptors originate from a man aged 70 or older in good health.

The chain employs TRBV6-1 and TRBJ1-2, with 9 bases aligning to TRBD1. The CDR3 spans 15 residues. Per the germline V gene, CDR1 is MNHNS and CDR2 is SASEGT. J gave up 4 bases and V 2 bases, and 5 bases lay outside the gene matches. CDR3 residues: CASSEHRGLGYGYTF. In nucleotides, the CDR3 is TGTGCCAGCAGTGAACACAGGGGGCTTGGCTATGGCTACACCTTC.

This rearrangement joins TRBV12-3 or TRBV12-4 to TRBJ1-5; maybe TRBD1 (5 bases). V was cut by 1 base and J by 4 bases, with 8 bases left in between. The CDR3 is made up of 14 amino acids. The chain's CDR3 is CASSLVGTNQPQHF. The CDR3 DNA is TGTGCCAGCAGTTTAGTAGGGACGAATCAGCCCCAGCATTTT.

This clonotype has a handful of counts. The CDR3 nucleotides read TGTGCCAGCAGCCAGTGGGGCCATGCGCGGCAAGAGACCCAGTACTTC. This translates into CASSQWGHARQETQYF. This chain links TRBV3-1 with TRBJ2-5; maybe TRBD1 (5 bases). CDR1 and CDR2 from the germline V gene are LGHDT and YNNKEL (reference sequence). This CDR3 is 16 amino acids long. Trimming pared 3 bases from V and 2 bases from J, leaving 16 bases between.

This rearrangement joins TRBV29-1 to TRBJ1-5; D possibly corresponds to TRBD1 (5 bases). The CDR3 loop spans 13 amino acids. V was trimmed by 0 bases and J by 7 bases, leaving 10 bases between them. Germline CDR1 is SQVTM and CDR2 is ANQGSEA. This chain's CDR3 is CSVEEDTGQPQHF. CDR3 nucleotides: TGCAGCGTTGAAGAGGACACTGGCCAGCCCCAGCATTTT.

In this sample, this clonotype turned up a few times. This chain links TRBV12-3 or TRBV12-4 with TRBJ1-2, with 9 bases lining up with TRBD1. CDR3 length: 14 amino acids. Trimming cost V 6 bases and J 6 bases; bases outside gene matches: 8. The CDR3 here is CASRPRTGAHGYTF. The CDR3, as DNA: TGTGCCAGCAGGCCCCGGACAGGGGCCCATGGCTACACCTTC.

In this sample, this clonotype turned up a few times. The rearrangement links TRBV7-9 to TRBJ1-5; 7 bases are a match to TRBD1. Germline values: CDR1 SEHNR, CDR2 FQNEAQ (reference sequence). This CDR3 region has 15 residues. After removal of 5 bases from V and 5 bases from J, the junction contained 9 bases not matched to a gene. The CDR3 region is CASSPGGDSYQPQHF. DNA of the CDR3: TGTGCCAGCAGCCCTGGAGGGGACAGTTATCAGCCCCAGCATTTT.

V usage is TRBV6-6 and J usage is TRBJ2-7; D is tentatively TRBD1 or TRBD2 (5 bases each). The germline gives CDR1 MNHNY, CDR2 SVGAGI (reference sequence). The CDR3 spans 14 residues. Trimming removed 0 bases from V and 2 bases from J, with 8 bases in between. CDR3 amino acids: CASSYSPGPYEQYF. For the CDR3, the DNA is TGTGCCAGCAGTTACTCCCCGGGGCCCTACGAGCAGTACTTC.

The chain links TRBV7-2 to TRBJ2-6; unclear D gene. Deletions cut 5 bases from V and 0 bases from J, with 8 bases between. Germline values: CDR1 SGHTA, CDR2 FQGNSA. This CDR3 comprises 15 residues. The CDR3 is CASSRAVSGANVLTF. In DNA, the CDR3 is TGTGCCAGCAGCAGGGCCGTCTCTGGGGCCAACGTCCTGACTTTC.

The chain carries TRBV7-2 and TRBJ2-7; TRBD1 might be the D (6 bases). This CDR3 region has 15 residues. CDR1 and CDR2 (germline): SGHTA, FQGNSA. With 1 base removed from V and 3 bases from J, the gap between germline ends came to 13 bases. The CDR3 region is CASSLEFSGDYEQYF. In DNA, the CDR3 is TGTGCCAGCAGCTTAGAGTTCTCAGGGGACTACGAGCAGTACTTC.

A note on this clonotype: Just one base apart from a much larger clone, this may be a read error. The chain is built from TRBV4-3 and TRBJ1-1, with TRBD1 matching over 7 bases. CDR1 LGHNA and CDR2 YSLEER come from the germline V gene. This CDR3 region has 16 residues. CDR3 nucleotide sequence: TGCGCCAGCACCCAAGACCTCGACAGGGTTAGGCCTGAAGCTTTCTTT. It is translated as CASTQDLDRVRPEAFF.

This chain connects TRBV6-6 to TRBJ1-2, with D unresolved. This CDR3 comprises 12 residues. V lost 7 bases to trimming and J lost 4 bases, with 10 bases between them. Germline loops: CDR1 MNHNY, CDR2 SVGAGI (reference sequence). CDR3 sequence: CASTPDIYGYTF. CDR3 DNA: TGTGCCAGCACCCCAGACATCTATGGCTACACCTTC.

This clonotype was detected only a few times. This chain joins TRBV3-1 and TRBJ1-5, with 7 bases aligning to TRBD1. The length of the CDR3 is 13 residues. The germline gives CDR1 LGHDT, CDR2 YNNKEL (reference sequence). With 6 bases clipped from V and 6 bases from J, the junction kept 5 bases outside the gene matches. CDR3 in amino acids: CASSRDRTQPQHF. In DNA, the CDR3 is TGTGCCAGCAGTCGGGACAGAACTCAGCCCCAGCATTTT.

In this sample, this clonotype turned up a few times. The gene calls are TRBV28 and TRBJ1-3; 9 bases agree with TRBD1. Germline V CDR1 and CDR2: MDHEN, SYDVKM. This CDR3 has 16 amino acids. Trimming at V came to 5 bases and at J to 2 bases, leaving 7 bases not matched to a gene. CDR3 sequence reads: CASSAGQGFPGNTIYF. The CDR3 DNA reads TGTGCCAGCAGTGCCGGACAGGGGTTCCCTGGAAACACCATATATTTT.

The gene calls are TRBV12-3 or TRBV12-4 and TRBJ1-2; no definite D call. The CDR3 runs 14 residues. Trimming cost V 7 bases and J 5 bases, with 17 bases left between them. CDR3 DNA: TGTGCCAGCAATCAGCCGGGAATAAGATATGGCTACACCTTC. It specifies CASNQPGIRYGYTF.

The CDR3, as DNA: TGTGCCAGCTCACCACCGGGGGGGATTGCTCAGCCCCAGCATTTT. Amino acids: CASSPPGGIAQPQHF. The chain couples TRBV18 to TRBJ1-5, with D possibly TRBD1 on 5 matching bases. CDR1 is KGHSH, CDR2 LQKENI, per germline. The CDR3 is 15 residues long. V was clipped by 0 bases and J by 6 bases, with 12 bases between them.

This clonotype appeared many times. The chain recombines TRBV6-5 with TRBJ1-3; D is unclear. V was clipped by 5 bases and J by 0 bases, with 8 bases between them. Germline V gene lookup returns CDR1 MNHEY and CDR2 SVGAGI. This CDR3 has 14 amino acids. Here the CDR3 DNA reads TGTGCCAGCAGTGACGGAAACTCTGGAAACACCATATATTTT. This translates into CASSDGNSGNTIYF.

This chain uses TRBV12-3 or TRBV12-4 with TRBJ2-7, with unresolved D. V was clipped by 5 bases and J by 5 bases, with 10 bases between them. This CDR3 spans 12 amino acids. CDR3 DNA sequence: TGTGCCAGCAGTCGAACGGACGACGAGCAGTACTTC. Its protein product is CASSRTDDEQYF.